The present T cell receptor beta chain was sequenced within a study of blood T cell repertoires in COVID-19. Per the original data handling: For nucleated cells, counts were estimated from reference gene primer amplification. Here immunoSEQ multiplex PCR was the method, and the copy in TCRdb shows in-frame clones only, minus some. That table is the source of V, J and clone size, and D and trimming were worked out from the DNA. The data contain 350,000 to 400,000 clones, 88% of them seen just once; the ten biggest clones take up more than 0.85%. This CDR3 contains 15 residues. The V gene's germline CDR1 is SGHDT and CDR2 YYEEEE. V was clipped by 2 bases and J by 0 bases, with 12 bases between them.

The specimen sequenced was PBMCs or T cells enriched from blood (not recorded which). The sequence was collected from a woman aged 25 to 39 with acute COVID-19. This chain connects TRBV5-6 to TRBJ2-7, with a tentative D call TRBD2 (5 bases). This chain's CDR3 is CASSFLAVFSYEQYF. The DNA for the CDR3 is TGTGCCAGCAGCTTCCTAGCCGTGTTCTCCTACGAGCAGTACTTC.